This T cell receptor (beta chain) was captured by sequencing in a study of T cell changes during pregnancy in multiple sclerosis. The data were produced by immunoSEQ multiplex PCR, yet TCRdb's version contains in-frame clones alone and is incomplete. The table shows roughly 48,000 clones, with 94% occurring only once. The CDR3 contains 15 residues. Germline V gene lookup returns CDR1 SQVTM and CDR2 ANQGSEA. After removal of 6 bases from V and 4 bases from J, the junction contained 13 bases not matched to a gene. The sequencing used CD4+ T cells from peripheral blood mononuclear cells, collected in the first trimester of pregnancy. The TCR originated in a female donor with multiple sclerosis, enrolled in a pregnancy study. The gene calls are TRBV29-1 and TRBJ1-2; the match to TRBD1 covers 8 bases. The CDR3 region is CSVPRTGHNFYGYTF. The CDR3 DNA reads as TGCAGCGTGCCGAGGACAGGGCATAATTTCTATGGCTACACCTTC.